This record covers a single T cell receptor beta chain. Its cognate antigen is unknown. This sample is drawn from a study of blood T cells in healthy people across ages. With 3 bases removed from V and 7 bases from J, the gap between germline ends came to 15 bases. This CDR3 has 14 amino acids. Germline CDR1 reads LGHNA; CDR2 reads YNFKEQ. Findings and caveats of the study: Observed TCR beta diversity per million T cells went down as age went up. This fall followed a roughly linear course with age. Donor CMV infection status was unknown, possibly confounding age-related changes in expanded clonotypes. The diversity estimates, figures obtained from one million T cells, were considered underestimates.

At least 7 million PBMCs were isolated per sample. Sample-barcoded 5' priming and a J-beta primer mix drove a second PCR of about 6 to 12 cycles. TCRdb used MiXCR to reprocess the 5' RACE reads, holding one entry per CDR3 protein. This sample has approximately 360,000 distinct CDR3 sequences; over 45% occur once, and the top ten carry around 50%. The chain combines TRBV4-2 with TRBJ1-1, with unresolved D. The sequenced material came from blood. This clonotype was sampled from a man aged 60 to 75 in good health. The CDR3 DNA sequence: TGTGCCAGCAGCCATACCGGGCCCCGGGGTGAAGCTTTCTTT. Amino acid sequence: CASSHTGPRGEAFF.